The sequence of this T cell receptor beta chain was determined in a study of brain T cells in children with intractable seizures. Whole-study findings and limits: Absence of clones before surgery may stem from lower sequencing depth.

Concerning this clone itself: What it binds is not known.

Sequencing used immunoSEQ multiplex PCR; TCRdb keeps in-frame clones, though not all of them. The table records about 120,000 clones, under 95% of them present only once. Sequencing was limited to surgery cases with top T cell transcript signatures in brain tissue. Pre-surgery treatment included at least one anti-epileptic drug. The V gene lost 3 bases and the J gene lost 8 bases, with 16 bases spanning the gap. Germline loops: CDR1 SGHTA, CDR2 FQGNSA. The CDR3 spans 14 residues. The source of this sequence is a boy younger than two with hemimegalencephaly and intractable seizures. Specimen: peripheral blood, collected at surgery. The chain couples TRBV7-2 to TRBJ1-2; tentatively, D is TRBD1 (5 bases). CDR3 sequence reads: CASSFSGQGGGYTF. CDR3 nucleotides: TGTGCCAGCAGCTTCTCGGGGCAGGGTGGGGGCTACACCTTC.